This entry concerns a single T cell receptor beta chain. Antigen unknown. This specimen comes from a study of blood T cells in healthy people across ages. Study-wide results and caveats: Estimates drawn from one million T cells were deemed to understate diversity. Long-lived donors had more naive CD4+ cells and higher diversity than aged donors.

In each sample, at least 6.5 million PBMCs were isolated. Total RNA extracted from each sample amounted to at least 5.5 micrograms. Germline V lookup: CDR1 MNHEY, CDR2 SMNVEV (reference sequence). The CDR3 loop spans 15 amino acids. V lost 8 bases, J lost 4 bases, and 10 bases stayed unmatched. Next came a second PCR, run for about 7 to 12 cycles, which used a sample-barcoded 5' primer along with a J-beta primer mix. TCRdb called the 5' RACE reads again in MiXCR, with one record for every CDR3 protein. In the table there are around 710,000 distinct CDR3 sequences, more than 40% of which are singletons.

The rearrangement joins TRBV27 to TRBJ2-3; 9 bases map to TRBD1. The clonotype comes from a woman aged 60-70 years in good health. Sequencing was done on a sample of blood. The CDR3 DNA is TGTGCCAGCGGACAACAGGGGGCTTTTGCAGATACGCAGTATTTT. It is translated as CASGQQGAFADTQYF.